Sequencing of this TCR beta chain was carried out in a study of cytomegalovirus exposure and HLA in healthy donors. Study-wide points: Confirmation was obtained in vitro that a few CMV-associated chains are specific for CMV antigens. Immune exposure information comprised only CMV serostatus. The classifier reportedly diagnosed cytomegalovirus status with high sensitivity and specificity. A few V segments could not be told apart, such as TRBV6-2 and TRBV6-3, and were left out.

PCR amplification relied on 60 Vbeta primers (plus 13 Jbeta primers). Generated by immunoSEQ multiplex PCR, the TCRdb table keeps only in-frame clones and is missing some. The table shows around 180,000 clones, with about 85% occurring only once. This CDR3 comprises 15 residues. V was shortened by 3 bases and J by 1 base, with 12 bases between the two germline ends. The germline CDR1 and CDR2 sequences are MNHEY and SVGAGI. This clone was recorded only once. Antigen specificity is unknown. The receptor was isolated from a boy between 2 and 10 years old in good health and CMV-seronegative. This rearrangement joins TRBV6-5 to TRBJ2-5; D possibly corresponds to TRBD1 (5 bases). Sequencing input: PBMCs. The CDR3 is CASSYGRRAQETQYF. CDR3 sequence (DNA): TGTGCCAGCAGTTATGGCCGCAGGGCCCAAGAGACCCAGTACTTC.